This record concerns one TCR beta chain sequence. No cognate antigen has been identified for it. Base-call qualities are not available, and no considerably larger clone is one nucleotide away. Other DNA sequences in this specimen translate into the identical CDR3. The data are from a study of blood T cell repertoires in COVID-19 (TCRdb year 2020). About the investigation overall: The collaborator samples originated in the United States, Italy and Spain and spanned the acute and convalescent phases of COVID-19. The prospective study material was composed of cDNA or gDNA derived from T cells, B-cell-depleted T cells, or PBMCs. Deeply sampled blood TCRbeta repertoires from subjects exposed to, actively infected with, or recovered from COVID-19 were included in the dataset. The repertoires were released in a freely available public database meant as a resource for research on the immune response to SARS-CoV-2. Samples came from the ongoing ImmuneRACE study (first 160 participants) plus 1,254 subjects from 6 global collaborators. The sample metadata nearly always contained a de-identified subject ID, COVID-19 status, age in years and sex. Where HLA class I and class II types were available, the types were taken from metadata supplied by the sample provider, not from assay-based typing. Study-level results and caveats: How much clinical and demographic metadata was included differed by source and by participant, and the metadata was provided uncurated.

The collaborating institutions used their own protocols to collect whole blood in K2EDTA tubes. For TCRbeta analysis, collaborators shipped samples as frozen whole blood, isolated PBMCs, or DNA extracted from either of those sample types. TCRbeta CDR3 regions were amplified from genomic DNA using the immunoSEQ Assay, a bias-controlled multiplex PCR. The study's own analysis went as follows. Nucleated cell counts per sample were estimated from amplification of reference gene primers within the assay. Sequence reads were collapsed and filtered to measure the absolute abundance of every unique TCRbeta CDR3 rearrangement. For each sample, productive Simpson clonality was calculated as the square root of Simpson's diversity index across productive rearrangements. In TCRdb, the immuneACCESS table is reduced to in-frame sequences with V and J assigned. These tables do not hold every clone; where another copy was compared, an unresolved V gene accounts for under half, and the others remain unexplained. The DNA gave D and trimming, while V, J and clone size come from that table. The sample includes 150,000 to 200,000 clones, with about 87% observed a single time. 3.5% to 4.5% of the sample is in the top ten clones.

From cysteine to phenylalanine, the CDR3 is 14 amino acids long. Solely the CDR3 DNA is kept, with 42 bases framed from the first base. CDR1 MNHEY and CDR2 SMNVEV are derived from the germline V gene (reference sequence). V loses 2 bases of germline sequence and J loses 0 bases, and the interval between the two ends is 5 bases. The sequence links TRBV27 to TRBJ1-5; no D gene is confidently identified. This sequence was found in a man aged 18 to 30 with active or convalescent COVID-19. The sequenced sample consisted of peripheral blood. The CDR3: CASSLRGSNQPQHF. The base sequence is TGTGCCAGCAGTTTACGGGGTAGCAATCAGCCCCAGCATTTT.